Presented here are 23 T cell receptor beta chains from one specimen sequenced in a study of cytomegalovirus exposure and HLA in healthy donors. Primers for the PCR totalled 60 Vbeta and 13 Jbeta. TCRdb's copy holds only in-frame clones and misses some; the assay was immunoSEQ multiplex PCR. The table shows 200,000 or so clones, with approximately 84% occurring only once. Sequencing used PBMCs. All receptors derive from a woman aged 25 to 39 in good health and CMV-seropositive.

V usage is TRBV27 and J usage is TRBJ2-1, with 8 bases aligning to TRBD1. CDR1 is MNHEY and CDR2 is SMNVEV in the germline V gene (reference sequence). V lost 7 bases, J lost 6 bases, and 11 bases stayed unmatched. There are 15 residues in the CDR3. The CDR3 coding sequence is TGTGCCAGCAAAAGGTTGCAGGGGGCAGTCAATGAGCAGTTCTTC. Residues: CASKRLQGAVNEQFF.

This clone has more than one count but fewer than ten. The J gene is TRBJ2-5, the V gene TRBV6-4; unclear D gene. This CDR3 region has 12 residues. CDR1 and CDR2 (germline): MRHNA, SNTAGT. V lost 2 bases and J lost 4, with 5 bases in between. In nucleotides, the CDR3 is TGTGCCAGCAGTGACCCGGGAGAGACCCAGTACTTC. Its translation is CASSDPGETQYF.

The chain uses TRBV9 and TRBJ1-1; D remains unclear. CDR1 and CDR2 from the germline V gene are SGDLS and YYNGEE. Trimming removed 0 bases from V and 8 bases from J, with 14 bases in between. This CDR3 region has 14 residues. Here the CDR3 reads CASSVEERNVEAFF. As DNA, the CDR3 is TGTGCCAGCAGCGTAGAGGAGAGGAACGTAGAAGCTTTCTTT.

The CDR3 DNA follows: TGTGCCAGCAGTTCATCCGACGGGGTTAATCAGCCCCAGCATTTT. Translation: CASSSSDGVNQPQHF. This rearrangement joins TRBV28 to TRBJ1-5, with no clear D. The CDR3 contains 15 residues. V was cut by 4 bases and J by 4 bases, with 14 bases left in between. Germline V gene sequence: CDR1 MDHEN, CDR2 SYDVKM.

This chain connects TRBV11-2 to TRBJ2-5; 8 bases fit TRBD2. Germline values: CDR1 SGHAT, CDR2 FQNNGV. The CDR3 loop spans 15 amino acids. V was pared by 8 bases and J by 0 bases, with 8 bases of the junction left unmatched. Here the CDR3 reads CASGSGRRYQETQYF. CDR3 nucleotide sequence: TGTGCCAGCGGGAGCGGGAGAAGGTACCAAGAGACCCAGTACTTC.

The chain employs TRBV7-9 and TRBJ1-3; D is uncertain. V lost 1 base, J lost 1 base, and 8 bases lay in between. Looked up from germline, CDR1 is SEHNR and CDR2 is FQNEAQ (reference sequence). This CDR3 is built from 15 residues. The CDR3 nucleotides are TGTGCCAGCAGCTTAGTGGCAAATTCTGGAAACACCATATATTTT. Encoded protein: CASSLVANSGNTIYF.

Here the CDR3 reads CASSAGLAGSYEQYF. In nucleotides, the CDR3 is TGTGCCAGCAGCGCCGGACTAGCGGGTTCCTACGAGCAGTACTTC. The V gene is TRBV5-4, the J gene TRBJ2-7; TRBD2 matches at 11 bases. Germline assignment: CDR1 SGHNT and CDR2 YYREEE (reference sequence). The CDR3 is made up of 15 amino acids. V gave up 4 bases and J gave up 1 base; unmatched junction bases: 4.

This clone has just one count. This chain uses TRBV5-6 with TRBJ2-2; D is unclear. This CDR3 spans 14 amino acids. Germline V CDR1 and CDR2: SGHDT, YYEEEE. With 0 bases removed from V and 2 bases from J, the gap between germline ends came to 5 bases. CDR3 bases: TGTGCCAGCAGCTTGGGACAAAACACCGGGGAGCTGTTTTTT. Translation: CASSLGQNTGELFF.

The sample holds one count of this clone. The chain carries TRBV29-1 and TRBJ2-1, with TRBD1 identical over 9 bases. The CDR3 has 14 amino acids. Trimming at V came to 4 bases and at J to 6 bases, leaving 7 bases not matched to a gene. The germline gives CDR1 SQVTM, CDR2 ANQGSEA. In DNA, the CDR3 is TGCAGCGTTGTTCGACAGGGGGATATCAATGAGCAGTTCTTC. Translated: CSVVRQGDINEQFF.

J is TRBJ2-1 and V is TRBV5-4; D call uncertain. This CDR3 spans 11 amino acids. V was cut by 4 bases and J by 13 bases, with 12 bases left in between. CDR1 is SGHNT and CDR2 is YYREEE in the germline V gene (reference sequence). CDR3 sequence reads: CASSASGGQFF. DNA of the CDR3: TGTGCCAGCAGCGCTAGTGGTGGTCAGTTCTTC.

The chain recombines TRBV7-9 with TRBJ1-3; no firm D call. CDR3 length: 16 residues. The germline CDR1 and CDR2 sequences are SEHNR and FQNEAQ (reference sequence). V was pared by 5 bases and J by 0 bases, with 14 bases between. The CDR3 spells CASSLSGPNSGNTIYF. The DNA of the CDR3 is TGTGCCAGCAGCCTAAGTGGTCCAAACTCTGGAAACACCATATATTTT.

The rearrangement joins TRBV19 to TRBJ2-2; tentative D call: TRBD1 (5 bases). Per the germline V gene, CDR1 is LNHDA and CDR2 is SQIVND (reference sequence). V was pared by 6 bases and J by 6 bases, with 11 bases between. The length of the CDR3 is 13 residues. For the CDR3, the DNA is TGTGCCAGTAGAGATAAGGGGCCCGGGGAGCTGTTTTTT. It yields the protein CASRDKGPGELFF.

This chain links TRBV2 with TRBJ2-7; TRBD2 agrees at 8 bases. The V segment lost 8 bases and the J segment 7 bases; nucleotides outside the gene matches: 7. The CDR3 is 12 amino acids. CDR1 and CDR2 (germline): SNHLY, FYNNEI. The CDR3 DNA is TGTGCCAGCTCGGGGGGGGAAGAGGAGCAGTACTTC. Amino acids: CASSGGEEEQYF.

The chain links TRBV28 to TRBJ2-1; perhaps TRBD2 as D (6 bases). Germline CDR1 and CDR2: MDHEN and SYDVKM. The CDR3 has 14 residues. V lost 7 bases to trimming and J lost 9 bases, with 19 bases between them. CDR3 in DNA: TGTGCCAGCATTCCCTCCTCTCAGGGAGGTGAGCAGTTCTTC. The encoded protein is CASIPSSQGGEQFF.

This clone showed up just a few times. V and J are TRBV6-6 and TRBJ2-3, with TRBD2 matching 11 bases. Germline V gene data show CDR1 as MNHNY and CDR2 as SVGAGI (reference sequence). The J segment lost 4 bases and the V segment lost 5 bases, leaving 5 bases of the junction unmatched. The CDR3 has 15 amino acids. The CDR3 reads CASSLLAGGSDTQYF. The CDR3 bases are TGTGCCAGCAGTCTGCTAGCGGGGGGATCAGATACGCAGTATTTT.

This CDR3 reads CACRGRNQETQYF. CDR3 nucleotides: TGTGCCTGTCGCGGCAGAAACCAAGAGACCCAGTACTTC. J is TRBJ2-5 and V is TRBV25-1; unclear D gene. The CDR3 runs 13 residues. Trimming took 11 bases from V and 0 from J, leaving 13 bases between them. Germline V gene data show CDR1 as MGHDK and CDR2 as SYGVNS.

The chain carries TRBV1 and TRBJ2-1; the table names TRBD2, a call not compared with the DNA. TRBV1 is recorded as a pseudogene. The CDR3 is 20 residues long. CDR3 in amino acids: CTSSQDLKKRSRGGPYEQLF. Here the CDR3 DNA reads TGCACCAGCAGCCAAGACTTGAAGAAGCGAAGTCGGGGGGGCCCCTATGAGCAGCTCTTC.

The chain uses TRBV27 and TRBJ1-2; perhaps TRBD1 as D (5 bases). The CDR3 covers 15 residues. Trimming cost V 0 bases and J 4 bases, with 12 bases left between them. Germline lookup yields CDR1 MNHEY and CDR2 SMNVEV (reference sequence). CDR3 sequence reads: CASSLSQGRAYGYTF. The CDR3 nucleotides are TGTGCCAGCAGTTTATCCCAGGGAAGGGCCTATGGCTACACCTTC.

This chain connects TRBV5-5 to TRBJ1-2, with a possible D match to TRBD1 (5 bases). Germline lookup yields CDR1 SGHKS and CDR2 YYEKEE (reference sequence). This CDR3 has 14 residues. V lost 0 bases and J lost 5, with 11 bases in between. Written as DNA, the CDR3 is TGTGCCAGCAGCTTGGACCAGGGAAGGTATGGCTACACCTTC. Its protein is CASSLDQGRYGYTF.

A few counts support this clone. V usage is TRBV1 and J usage is TRBJ1-5. TRBV1 is flagged as a pseudogene. The length of the CDR3 is 18 residues. The CDR3 DNA is TGCACCAGCAGCCAAGAGGACCTGGGTAAGCTAGCCAATCAGCCCCAGCATTTT. This codes for CTSSQEDLGKLANQPQHF.

The V and J genes are TRBV19 and TRBJ2-1; 7 bases line up with TRBD2. Germline values: CDR1 LNHDA, CDR2 SQIVND (reference sequence). Losses at the gene ends were 6 bases for V and 8 bases for J; bases not matched to a gene: 10. The length of the CDR3 is 14 residues. This chain's CDR3 is CASSKPGGWDEQFF. The DNA of the CDR3 is TGTGCCAGTAGCAAACCGGGAGGTTGGGATGAGCAGTTCTTC.

This rearrangement joins TRBV28 to TRBJ2-7; 10 nucleotides line up with TRBD2. V lost 2 bases and J lost 6; bases outside the gene matches: 7. The germline V gene encodes CDR1 MDHEN and CDR2 SYDVKM. The CDR3 is 15 residues long. CDR3 DNA: TGTGCCAGCAGTTTAGGTCCTAGCGGGAGCCCCGAGCAGTACTTC. It translates to CASSLGPSGSPEQYF.

The chain combines TRBV16 with TRBJ1-4; no clear D gene. Germline assignment: CDR1 KGHSY and CDR2 FQNENV. The CDR3 has 11 residues. V lost 4 bases, J lost 14 bases, and 11 bases lay in between. CDR3 amino acids: CASSLGRALFF. For the CDR3, the DNA is TGTGCCAGCAGCCTGGGGAGGGCCCTGTTTTTT.